This T cell receptor beta chain was profiled in a study of T cell responses to AZD1222 COVID-19 vaccine. Generated by immunoSEQ multiplex PCR, the TCRdb table keeps only in-frame clones and is missing some. This sample has some 120,000 clones; approximately 89% occur once, and the top ten carry 4.5%. Unmatched junction bases numbered 4, after V lost 4 bases and J lost 6 bases. CDR1 is GTSNPN and CDR2 is SVGIG in the germline V gene (reference sequence). CDR3 length equals 14 residues. Turning to this clone: Its antigen is still unknown.

Study-wide results and caveats: Spike-specific TCR breadth and depth were elevated following two AZD1222 doses. Unmutated variant regions are reportedly targeted by nearly half of spike-specific TCRs. Clonal diversity was possibly underestimated, and white British individuals and females predominated among donors.

This specimen was peripheral blood, taken on day 0 of AZD1222 vaccination. V gene TRBV30 combines with J gene TRBJ1-6; 9 bases agree with TRBD1. The sequence was collected from an adult in good health. DNA for the CDR3: TGTGCCTGGAACCGACAGGGGGTTAATTCACCCCTCCACTTT. Protein product: CAWNRQGVNSPLHF.